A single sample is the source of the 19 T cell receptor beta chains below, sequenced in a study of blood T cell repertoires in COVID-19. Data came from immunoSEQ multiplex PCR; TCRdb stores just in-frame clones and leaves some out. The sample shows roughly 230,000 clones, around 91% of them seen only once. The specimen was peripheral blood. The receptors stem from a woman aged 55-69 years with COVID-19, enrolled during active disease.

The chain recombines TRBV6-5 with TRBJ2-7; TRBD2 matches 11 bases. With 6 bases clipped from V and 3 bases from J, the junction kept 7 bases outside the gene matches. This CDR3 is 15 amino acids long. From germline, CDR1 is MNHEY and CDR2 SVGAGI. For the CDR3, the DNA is TGTGCCAGCAGAATAGCGGGGGGGCCGTTCTACGAGCAGTACTTC. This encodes CASRIAGGPFYEQYF.

The CDR3 region is CASSRDRINTEAFF. The CDR3 DNA reads as TGTGCCAGCAGCCGAGACAGAATTAACACTGAAGCTTTCTTT. The chain recombines TRBV6-2 or TRBV6-3 with TRBJ1-1; possible D gene TRBD1, 5 bases. The length of the CDR3 is 14 residues. Trimming stripped 6 bases from V and 2 bases from J, with 13 bases between. Per the germline V gene, CDR1 is MNHEY and CDR2 is SVGEGT.

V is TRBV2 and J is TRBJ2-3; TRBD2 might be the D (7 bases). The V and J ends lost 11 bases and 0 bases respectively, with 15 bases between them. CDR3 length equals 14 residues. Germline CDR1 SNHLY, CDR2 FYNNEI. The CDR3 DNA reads TGTGCCGGGGGGGCGGGGGTCAGCACAGATACGCAGTATTTT. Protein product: CAGGAGVSTDTQYF.

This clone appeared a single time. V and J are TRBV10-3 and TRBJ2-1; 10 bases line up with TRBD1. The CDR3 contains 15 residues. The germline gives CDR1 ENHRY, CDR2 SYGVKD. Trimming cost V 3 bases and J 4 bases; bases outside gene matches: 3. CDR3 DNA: TGTGCCATCAGTGAAGGGACAGGGGTTTACAATGAGCAGTTCTTC. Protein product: CAISEGTGVYNEQFF.

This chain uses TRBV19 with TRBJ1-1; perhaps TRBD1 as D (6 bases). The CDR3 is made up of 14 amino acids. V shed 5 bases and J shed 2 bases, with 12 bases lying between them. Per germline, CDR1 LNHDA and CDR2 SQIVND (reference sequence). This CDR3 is CASSLRTANTEAFF. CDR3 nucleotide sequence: TGTGCCAGTAGTCTCCGGACAGCCAACACTGAAGCTTTCTTT.

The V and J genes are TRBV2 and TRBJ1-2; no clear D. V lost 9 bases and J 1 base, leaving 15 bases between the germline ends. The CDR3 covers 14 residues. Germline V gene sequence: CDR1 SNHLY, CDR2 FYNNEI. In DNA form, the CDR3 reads TGTGCCAGTAGGCCTTCGGCGGTTAACTATGGCTACACCTTC. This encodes CASRPSAVNYGYTF.

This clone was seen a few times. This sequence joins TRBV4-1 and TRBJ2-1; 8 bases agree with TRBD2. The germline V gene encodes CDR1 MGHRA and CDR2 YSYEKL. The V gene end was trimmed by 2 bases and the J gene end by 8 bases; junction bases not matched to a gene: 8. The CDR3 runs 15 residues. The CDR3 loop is CASSQSGTRGDEQFF. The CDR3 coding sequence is TGCGCCAGCAGCCAATCAGGGACTAGAGGGGATGAGCAGTTCTTC.

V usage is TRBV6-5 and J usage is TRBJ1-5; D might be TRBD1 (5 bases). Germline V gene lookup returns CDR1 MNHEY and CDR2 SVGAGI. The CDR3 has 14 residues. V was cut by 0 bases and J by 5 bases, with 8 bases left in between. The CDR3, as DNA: TGTGCCAGCAGTTACTCGGGCAGGGATCAGCCCCAGCATTTT. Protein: CASSYSGRDQPQHF.

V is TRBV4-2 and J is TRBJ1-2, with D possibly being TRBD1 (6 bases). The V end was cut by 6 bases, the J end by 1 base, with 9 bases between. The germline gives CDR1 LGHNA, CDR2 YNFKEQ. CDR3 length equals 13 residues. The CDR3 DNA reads TGTGCCAGCAGACCGGACAGTAACTATGGCTACACCTTC. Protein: CASRPDSNYGYTF.

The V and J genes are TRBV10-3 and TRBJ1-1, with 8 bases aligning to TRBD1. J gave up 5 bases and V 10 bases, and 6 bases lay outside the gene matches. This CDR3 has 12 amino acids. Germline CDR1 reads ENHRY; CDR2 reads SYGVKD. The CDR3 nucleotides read TGTGCCAGTAGACAGGGGCGTACTGAAGCTTTCTTT. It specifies CASRQGRTEAFF.

CDR3 loop: CASSVGQDLEKLFF. CDR3 coding DNA: TGTGCCAGCAGTGTAGGCCAGGATCTTGAAAAACTGTTTTTT. The V and J genes are TRBV21-1 and TRBJ1-4; TRBD1, the D gene given by the table, was not confirmed from the DNA. TRBV21-1 is a known pseudogene. The CDR3 extends over 14 amino acids.

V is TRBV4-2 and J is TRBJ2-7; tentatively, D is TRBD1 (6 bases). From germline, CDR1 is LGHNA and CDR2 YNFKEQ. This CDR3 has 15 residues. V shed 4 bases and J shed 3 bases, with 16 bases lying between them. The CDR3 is CASSRETRGVYEQYF. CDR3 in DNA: TGTGCCAGCAGCCGTGAGACCAGGGGTGTCTACGAGCAGTACTTC.

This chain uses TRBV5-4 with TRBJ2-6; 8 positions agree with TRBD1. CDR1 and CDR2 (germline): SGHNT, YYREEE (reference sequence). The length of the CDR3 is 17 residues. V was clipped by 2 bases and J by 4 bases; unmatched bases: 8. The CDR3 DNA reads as TGTGCCAGCAGCTTTATGGGACAGGTAACAGGGGCCAACGTCCTGACTTTC. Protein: CASSFMGQVTGANVLTF.

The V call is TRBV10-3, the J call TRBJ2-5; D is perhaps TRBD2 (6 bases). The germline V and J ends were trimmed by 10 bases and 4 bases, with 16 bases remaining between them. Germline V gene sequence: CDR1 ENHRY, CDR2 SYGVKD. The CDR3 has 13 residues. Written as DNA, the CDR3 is TGTGCCACCTCGGAGGGCTCAAGAGAGACCCAGTACTTC. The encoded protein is CATSEGSRETQYF.

The chain's CDR3 is CAWSVIQGSSYNSPLHF. The CDR3 DNA reads as TGTGCCTGGAGTGTAATTCAGGGGAGCTCCTATAATTCACCCCTCCACTTT. The V call is TRBV30, the J call TRBJ1-6; tentative D call: TRBD1 (6 bases). V lost 0 bases and J lost 0, with 12 bases in between. The CDR3 extends over 17 amino acids. Germline CDR1 GTSNPN, CDR2 SVGIG (reference sequence). The entire variable domain, with the rest obtained from reference TRBV30 and TRBJ1-6, is as follows: SQTIHQWPATLVQPVGSPLSLECTVEGTSNPNLYWYRQAAGRGLQLLFYSVGIGQISSEVPQNLSASRPQDRQFILSSKKLLLSDSGFYLCAWSVIQGSSYNSPLHFGNGTRLTVT.

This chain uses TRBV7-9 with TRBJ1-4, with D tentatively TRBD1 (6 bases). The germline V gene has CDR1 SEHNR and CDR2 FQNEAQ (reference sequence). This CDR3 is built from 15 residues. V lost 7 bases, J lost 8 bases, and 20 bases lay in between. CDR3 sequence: CASTQVAGADEKLFF. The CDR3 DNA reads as TGTGCCAGCACCCAGGTGGCAGGGGCTGACGAAAAACTGTTTTTT.

The CDR3 loop is CASSYSRRLEGEQYF. CDR3 sequence (DNA): TGTGCCAGCAGTTACTCGAGGCGATTGGAAGGCGAGCAGTACTTC. This chain links TRBV6-6 with TRBJ2-7; D uncertain. V was pared by 0 bases and J by 6 bases, with 15 bases between. CDR1 and CDR2 from the germline V gene are MNHNY and SVGAGI (reference sequence). This CDR3 has 15 amino acids.

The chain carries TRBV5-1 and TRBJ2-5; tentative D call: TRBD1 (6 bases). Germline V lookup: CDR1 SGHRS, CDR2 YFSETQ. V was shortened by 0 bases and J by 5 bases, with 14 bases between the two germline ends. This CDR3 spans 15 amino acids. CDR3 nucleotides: TGCGCCAGCAGCTTGGAAGGGGGAGATTGGGAGACCCAGTACTTC. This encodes CASSLEGGDWETQYF.

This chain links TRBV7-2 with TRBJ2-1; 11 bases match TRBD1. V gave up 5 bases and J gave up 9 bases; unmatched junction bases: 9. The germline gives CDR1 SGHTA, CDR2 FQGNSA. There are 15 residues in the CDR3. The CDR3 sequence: CASSVGQGALGEQFF. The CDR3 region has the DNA TGTGCCAGCAGCGTCGGACAGGGGGCGTTGGGTGAGCAGTTCTTC.